This T cell receptor beta chain comes out of a study of T cell repertoires in cytomegalovirus infection. On the study more broadly: The public TCR beta signatures pointed to both CMV infection and matching HLA type. Overall study findings and caveats: CMV-specific TCR beta clonotypes restricted by HLA-C were the ones dominating the ex vivo response.

This clonotype appeared many times. Its antigen is as yet unknown. TCRdb fed the reads into MiXCR, producing one record per CDR3 protein. The sample lists 740,000 or so distinct CDR3 sequences; 35% were seen once. V was pared by 5 bases and J by 3 bases, with 11 bases of the junction left unmatched. This CDR3 has 16 amino acids. Per the germline V gene, CDR1 is SGHTA and CDR2 is FQGNSA. Material: PBMCs. The clonotype originates from a human donor in good health (CMV status not recorded). Some clones in this sample may be carry-over from other donors' samples. This chain connects TRBV7-2 to TRBJ2-3; 7 bases align to TRBD2. CDR3 amino acids: CASSRQAGSGTDTQYF. CDR3 sequence (DNA): TGTGCCAGCAGCCGCCAGGCGGGTAGCGGGACAGATACGCAGTATTTT.